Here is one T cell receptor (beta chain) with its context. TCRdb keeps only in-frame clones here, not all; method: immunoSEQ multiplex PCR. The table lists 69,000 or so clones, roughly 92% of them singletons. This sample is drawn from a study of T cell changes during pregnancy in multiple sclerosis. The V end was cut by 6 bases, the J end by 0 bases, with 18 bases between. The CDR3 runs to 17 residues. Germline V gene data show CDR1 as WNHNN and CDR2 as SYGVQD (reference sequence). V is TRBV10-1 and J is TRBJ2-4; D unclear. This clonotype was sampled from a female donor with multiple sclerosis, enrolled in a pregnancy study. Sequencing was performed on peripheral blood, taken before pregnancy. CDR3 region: CASREIPGQLAKNIQYF. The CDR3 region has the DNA TGCGCCAGCAGAGAGATTCCGGGTCAACTAGCCAAAAACATTCAGTACTTC.